The T cell receptor (beta chain) described here comes from a study of cytomegalovirus exposure and HLA in healthy donors (dated by TCRdb to 2015 to 2018). The study in broad terms: An earlier analysis of approximately 600 of the donors reported more than 250 Gb of sequence data and 117 million unique TCR beta sequences from some 180 million T cells. The study aimed to test whether signatures of past pathogen exposure could be identified by cataloging public T cell receptors. The later analysis used no new phenotypic data to find candidate immune exposures, relying instead on TCR beta sequences and their occurrence across donors. HLA typing included class I and class II loci at four-digit resolution. Donor age, sex, ethnicity and CMV serostatus were collected together with the repertoire data. Along with the roughly 700-subject first cohort, a separate validation cohort of 120 different subjects was used. Of the 398 genotyped donors, 81% fell in the genetic ancestry cluster associated with self-reported Caucasian donors. All discovery cohort repertoires had been generated using a single sequencing platform. About 300 gigabases of sequencing data and 80 million or so unique TCR sequences were included in an early release covering 550 to 650 HLA-typed donors. The T cell repertoires of 670 or so subjects were profiled by immunosequencing and related to cytomegalovirus serostatus. Genome-wide SNP genotypes for about 65% of the roughly 670 donors were used in a later genetic analysis, which treated that subset as a discovery cohort. To predict cytomegalovirus infection status, the study brought together high-throughput TCR immunosequencing, statistical association of individual TCRs with disease status, and machine learning. A later analysis re-analyzed previously published TCR beta repertoires from roughly 630 donors and added high-resolution HLA genotyping to study TCR occurrence patterns. Among around 400 genotyped donors of the cohort, an average of about 240,000 unique TCR beta nucleotide sequences was sequenced per donor, of which about 18% were non-productive. An earlier analysis of about 600 of the donors used high-throughput TCR beta sequencing to judge whether each TCR beta V gene segment behaved as functional or pseudogenic. Four to six DR-DQ haplotypes were handled as single units for association and clustering, since linkage in the cohort was strong. Typing coverage varied by locus: roughly 629-640 donors for A, B, C, DRB1 and DQB1; roughly 560 for DQA1; 600 to 610 for DPA1; about 450 for DPB1.

To note about this clone: Its antigen remains unidentified. Qualities for individual bases were not recorded, and no much larger clone is one base off.

Results the study describes overall, beyond this receptor: A later analysis found that TCR association rates varied across HLA loci, with DRB1 alleles showing the most associated TCRs and HLA-C alleles the fewest. In vitro tests confirmed that three of the cytomegalovirus-associated TCR beta chains recognize cytomegalovirus antigens. The authors suggested that the approach could potentially be extended to other disease states and immunological phenotypes. The sequencing pipeline was judged likely to have produced a cluster of highly shared sequence variants as a technical artifact. CMV serostatus was the only immune exposure information available for the cohort. The study gave a list of under 200 TCR beta chains associated with cytomegalovirus. In a later analysis, 15,000 to 20,000 TCR beta sequences were associated with specific HLA alleles at a false discovery rate of 0.05. Linkage disequilibrium might explain the correlated functional status among segregating V segments, but an unknown experimental factor could not be ruled out. According to a later analysis, most CMV-associated TCR beta chains appeared to be HLA-restricted, and the HLA associations seemed to be driven largely by CMV exposure. A later genetic analysis reported fewer N-insertions in productive TCRs among donors in an Asian-associated ancestry cluster than the roughly 640-donor mean. The cohort was sequenced for TCR beta chains only, and without alpha or paired-chain data the features that could be detected were limited. In a later analysis, HLA-associated TCR beta chains showed more clonal expansion and lower generation probabilities than non-associated chains that were equally common. According to a later analysis, parvovirus B19, influenza, CMV and Epstein-Barr virus appeared linked to several top co-occurrence clusters. In an earlier analysis of approximately 590 of the donors, most TCR beta V segments appeared in productive rearrangements about 87% or about 30% of the time, broadly matching IMGT annotations. Because counts were too low, roughly 17 rarely observed V segments, including chromosome 9 orphons, were left out of the earlier analysis of over 550 of the donors. HLA typing was unavailable for some donors at each locus, so association tests used only the typed subset. V-gene and J-gene trimming of TCR beta chains was associated with a missense DCLRE1C variant in a later genetic analysis, and the association was replicated in an independent cohort. Strong co-occurrence of HLA alleles, especially DR and DQ, made assigning TCR associations to individual alleles difficult. While some public TCRs were present in many individuals, most TCR sequences turned up only very rarely across donors. A further reported finding was that TCR beta sequences accurately predicted the HLA-A and HLA-B alleles for most subjects in the first cohort. The presence/absence analyses assumed that sequencing depth was roughly uniform across donors, and that assumption may not be true. The classifier was reported to diagnose cytomegalovirus status with high specificity and sensitivity in both the original cohort and the validation cohort.

The cohort comprised approximately 700 healthy bone marrow donors. At the time of sampling, every cohort member was nominally healthy, though immune exposures that went unrecorded were likely present. The donor was CMV seronegative and was included in the group of over 300 seronegative cohort members. Each donor provided a peripheral blood sample, and peripheral blood mononuclear cells were used for TCR beta sequencing. The Qiagen DNeasy Blood Extraction Kit was used to extract genomic DNA from the blood cell samples. Receptor amplification or capture employed the immunoSEQ multiplex PCR assay. For the multiplex PCR, a mixture combining 60 forward primers for TCR Vbeta segments and 13 reverse primers for TCR Jbeta segments was used. The CDR3 region of rearranged TCR beta genes was amplified from genomic DNA by a multiplex PCR assay. The Illumina HiSeq System was used to sequence the amplified TCR beta libraries as 87-base-pair reads. The authors processed their data as follows. In a later analysis, tens of millions of unique TCR beta chains were counted across the 500 to 850 repertoires, and approximately 11 million of these chains were shared by at least two donors. Raw reads were error-corrected and collapsed into unique sequences with a nearest-neighbor algorithm that merged closely related sequences to remove PCR and sequencing errors. CDR3 sequences were aligned to IMGT reference sequences to assign V, D and J gene segments. For a sequence to be retained, a match of at least six nucleotides to both a V gene segment and a J gene segment was required. A rearrangement was called productive if the CDR3 had no stop codons and remained in frame with V and J, and every other rearrangement was called non-productive. CDR3 was defined by IMGT convention, running from the second conserved V-encoded cysteine to the conserved J-encoded phenylalanine. The earlier analysis of about 620 of the donors excluded sequences that lacked an unambiguous match to a single V gene segment. An earlier analysis of fewer than 650 of the donors classified V segments as functional when productive rearrangements were above 56.7% and as segregating when the standard deviation between donors was above 5%. A statistical classification framework was developed to diagnose cytomegalovirus status using the catalog of TCR beta chain sequences. In a later analysis, V and J genes were assigned by comparing TCR nucleotide sequences against IMGT/GENE-DB human TR gene sequences. Using the TCRdist pipeline, a later analysis assigned CDR3 sequences along with most-parsimonious VDJ recombination scenarios. In a later analysis, each TCR beta chain was defined by its CDR3 amino acid sequence together with its V-gene family, and reads without a unique V-gene family were excluded. As a way to deal with suspected cross-contamination and a sequencing artifact, a later analysis dropped approximately 570 nucleotide sequences that were highly shared and had low generation probability. In a later analysis, a clonal expansion index was calculated for each public chain from normalized within-repertoire ranks of inferred template counts. In a later analysis, generation probabilities were computed using a VDJ recombination model fitted to out-of-frame rearrangements, and the results were checked against IGoR. A later analysis scored TCR-TCR, TCR-HLA and TCR-CMV co-occurrence with hypergeometric tests, applying a repertoire-size bias correction to TCR pairs. False discovery rates were estimated in a later analysis by permuting HLA or CMV assignments 20 times. In a later analysis, co-occurring TCRs were grouped using DBSCAN, with TCRdist sequence similarity added in when clustering inside HLA-allele-positive subsets. Co-occurrence clustering excluded repertoires with fewer than 30,000 or more than 120,000 public chains, plus five with anomalous nucleotide sharing. TCRdb stores this immuneACCESS table with in-frame sequences only. Part of the clones is absent; in the studies checked, under half of the shortfall reflects unresolved V genes, and no reason is known for the rest. Clone size and the V and J calls come from that table; the DNA yielded D and trimming. In this sample the table shows roughly 200,000 clones, roughly 80% of which occur a single time. The ten most abundant clones make up 2.9% of the sample.

The sequencing sample was made of PBMCs. The receptor's source is a man younger than 45 in good health and CMV-seronegative.

The nucleotide sequence reads TGTGCCAGCAGTATTAGACAGGGTAATGAAAAACTGTTTTTT. This yields the protein CASSIRQGNEKLFF. The rearrangement joined TRBV27 to TRBJ1-4, and 7 junctional nucleotides match TRBD1. CDR1 and CDR2, per the germline V gene (reference sequence), are MNHEY and SMNVEV. V and J are trimmed by 5 bases and 4 bases, and the gene matches miss 4 bases of the junction. The cysteine opens and the phenylalanine closes a CDR3 of 14 amino acids. Only the CDR3 region is kept as DNA, spanning 42 bases read in frame from base 1.